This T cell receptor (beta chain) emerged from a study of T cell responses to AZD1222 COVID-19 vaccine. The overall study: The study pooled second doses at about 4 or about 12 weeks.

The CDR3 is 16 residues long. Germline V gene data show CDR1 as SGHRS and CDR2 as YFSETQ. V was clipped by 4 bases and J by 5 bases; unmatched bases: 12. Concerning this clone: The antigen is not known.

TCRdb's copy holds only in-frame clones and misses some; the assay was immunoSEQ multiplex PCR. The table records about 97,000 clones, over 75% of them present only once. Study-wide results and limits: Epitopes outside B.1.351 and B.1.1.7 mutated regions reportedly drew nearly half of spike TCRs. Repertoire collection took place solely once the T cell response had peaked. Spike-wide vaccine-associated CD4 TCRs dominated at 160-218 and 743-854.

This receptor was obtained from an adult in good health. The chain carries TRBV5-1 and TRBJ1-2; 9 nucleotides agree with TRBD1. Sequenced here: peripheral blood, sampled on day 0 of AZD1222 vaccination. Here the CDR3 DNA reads TGCGCCAGCAGCATATCCCAACAGGGGGCGGGATATGGCTACACCTTC. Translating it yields CASSISQQGAGYGYTF.